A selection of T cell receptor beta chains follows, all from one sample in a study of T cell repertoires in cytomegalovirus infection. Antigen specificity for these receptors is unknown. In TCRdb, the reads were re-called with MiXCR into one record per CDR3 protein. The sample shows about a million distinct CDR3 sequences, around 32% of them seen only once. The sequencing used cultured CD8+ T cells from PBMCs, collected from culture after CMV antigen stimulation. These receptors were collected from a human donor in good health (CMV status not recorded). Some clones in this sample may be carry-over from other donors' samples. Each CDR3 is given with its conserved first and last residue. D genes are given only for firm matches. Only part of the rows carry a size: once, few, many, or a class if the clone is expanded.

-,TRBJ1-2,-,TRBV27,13,TGTGCCAGCAGTCCAGGTGGCAGGTTTGGCTACACCTTC,CASSPGGRFGYTF
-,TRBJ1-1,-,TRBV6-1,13,TGTGCCAGCAGTGAAGACAGGCACACTGAAGCTTTCTTT,CASSEDRHTEAFF
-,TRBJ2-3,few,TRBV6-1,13,TGTGCCAGCAGTGAAATCATCACAGATACGCAGTATTTT,CASSEIITDTQYF
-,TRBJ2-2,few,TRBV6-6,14,TGTGCCAGCAGTTACTCGGGGTTCACCGGGGAGCTGTTTTTT,CASSYSGFTGELFF
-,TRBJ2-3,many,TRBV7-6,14,TGTGCCAGCAGCTTAGGAGGGGACACAGATACGCAGTATTTT,CASSLGGDTDTQYF
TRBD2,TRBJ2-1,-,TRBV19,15,TGTGCCAGTAGCCACGGACTAGCGGGGTGGGATGAGCAGTTCTTC,CASSHGLAGWDEQFF
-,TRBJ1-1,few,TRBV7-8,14,TGTGCCAGCAGCTTAGGACCGGTCGACACTGAAGCTTTCTTT,CASSLGPVDTEAFF
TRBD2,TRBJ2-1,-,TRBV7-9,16,TGTGCCAGCAGCTCCCTAGCGGGGGGGTCCTCCAATGAGCAGTTCTTC,CASSSLAGGSSNEQFF
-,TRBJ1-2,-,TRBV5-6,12,TGTGCCAGCAGCCTTTTGGATTATGGCTACACCTTC,CASSLLDYGYTF
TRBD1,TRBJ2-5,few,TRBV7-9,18,TGTGCCAGCAGCATCGAGGAGTGGGACAGGGGTTTTCAAGAGACCCAGTACTTC,CASSIEEWDRGFQETQYF
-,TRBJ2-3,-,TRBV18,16,TGTGCCAGCCGAAGCGAGGGGGGCGGGACGACAGATACGCAGTATTTT,CASRSEGGGTTDTQYF
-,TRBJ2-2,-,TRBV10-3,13,TGTGCCATCAAGACAGTTAACACCGGGGAGCTGTTTTTT,CAIKTVNTGELFF
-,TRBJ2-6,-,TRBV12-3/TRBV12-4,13,TGTGCCAGCAGCCCGTCTGGGGACAACGTCCTGACTTTC,CASSPSGDNVLTF
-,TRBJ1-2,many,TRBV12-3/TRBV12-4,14,TGTGCCAGCAGCCTTAACAGGGCCAGCTATGGCTACACCTTC,CASSLNRASYGYTF
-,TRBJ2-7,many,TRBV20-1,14,TGCAGTGCTAGAGATACGTCCACTGGGTACGAGCAGTACTTC,CSARDTSTGYEQYF
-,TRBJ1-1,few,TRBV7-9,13,TGTGCCAGCTGCCTGGTAGGAAACACTGAAGCTTTCTTT,CASCLVGNTEAFF
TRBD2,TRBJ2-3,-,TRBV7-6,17,TGTGCCAGCAGCCGGGGACTAGTGGGGGAAAGCACAGATACGCAGTATTTT,CASSRGLVGESTDTQYF
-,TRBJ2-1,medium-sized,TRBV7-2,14,TGTGCCAGCAGCTTAACGTATGGGGAAGTTGAGCAGTTCTTC,CASSLTYGEVEQFF
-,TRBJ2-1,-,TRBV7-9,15,TGTGCCAGCAGCCCCCCCAAAAAATCCTACAATGAGCAGTTCTTC,CASSPPKKSYNEQFF
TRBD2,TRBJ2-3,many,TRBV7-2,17,TGTGCCAGCAGCTTACCCCTGGCTAGCGGGGGAGCAGATACGCAGTATTTT,CASSLPLASGGADTQYF
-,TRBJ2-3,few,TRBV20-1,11,TGCAGTGCCCCAGGGCCAGATACGCAGTATTTT,CSAPGPDTQYF
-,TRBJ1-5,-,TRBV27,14,TGTGCCAGCAGTTTATTCCAGGGCAATCAGTCCCAGCATTTT,CASSLFQGNQSQHF
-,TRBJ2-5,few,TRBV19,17,TGTGCCAGTAGTACTCGATCGACAGTCATCTTATATGAGACCCAGTACTTC,CASSTRSTVILYETQYF
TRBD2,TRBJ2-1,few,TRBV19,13,TGTGCCAGTAGTATAGCGGGGGGGGGTGAGCAGTTCTTC,CASSIAGGGEQFF
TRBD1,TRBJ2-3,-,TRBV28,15,TGTGCCAGCACCCAGGACAGGGCCGATCGGGATACGCAGTATTTT,CASTQDRADRDTQYF
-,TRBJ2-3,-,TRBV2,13,TGTGCCAGCACCGCAATTCGGGCAGATACGCAGTATTTT,CASTAIRADTQYF